The 20 T cell receptor beta chains given below trace back to one sample, sequenced in a study of T cell repertoires in cytomegalovirus infection. From the reads, TCRdb called clonotypes with MiXCR, one entry per CDR3 protein. The data hold approximately 400,000 distinct CDR3 sequences, with approximately 30% observed a single time. The sample was PBMCs. Receptors were obtained from a human donor in good health (CMV status not recorded). Some clones in this sample may be carry-over from other donors' samples.

This clonotype was observed at least ten times. The chain recombines TRBV7-2 with TRBJ1-6, with unresolved D. V lost 3 bases, J lost 7 bases, and 13 bases lay in between. The germline V gene encodes CDR1 SGHTA and CDR2 FQGNSA. The CDR3 has 15 residues. CDR3 nucleotides: TGTGCCAGCAGCTTGACGTCGGGCGGAAATTCACCCCTCCACTTT. This translates into CASSLTSGGNSPLHF. Looking up the rest from reference TRBV7-2 and TRBJ1-6 gives the full variable domain: GAGVSQSPSNKVTEKGKDVELRCDPISGHTALYWYRQSLGQGLEFLIYFQGNSAPDKSGLPSDRFSAERTGGSVSTLTIQRTQQEDSAVYLCASSLTSGGNSPLHFGNGTRLTVT.

This clonotype has a handful of counts. This chain connects TRBV19 to TRBJ1-3; perhaps TRBD1 as D (5 bases). V dropped 2 bases and J dropped 2 bases, with 22 bases sitting between them. This CDR3 has 19 amino acids. Germline V gene lookup returns CDR1 LNHDA and CDR2 SQIVND (reference sequence). Here the CDR3 reads CASSIPGPAPSVPGNTIYF. The DNA for the CDR3 is TGTGCCAGTAGTATACCGGGACCGGCTCCGAGCGTGCCTGGAAACACCATATATTTT.

This clonotype has a count of ten or more. The chain recombines TRBV7-6 with TRBJ2-1, with TRBD2 matching 8 bases. Trimming cost V 0 bases and J 0 bases; bases outside gene matches: 7. The CDR3 has 18 residues. Germline assignment: CDR1 SGHVS and CDR2 FNYEAQ. In DNA form, the CDR3 reads TGTGCCAGCAGCTTAGCCTCCACAGCGGGGGCCTCCTACAATGAGCAGTTCTTC. Translated, it gives CASSLASTAGASYNEQFF.

The chain joins TRBV12-3 or TRBV12-4 to TRBJ1-5; D may be TRBD1 (5 bases). Trimming pared 4 bases from V and 4 bases from J, leaving 11 bases between. The CDR3 runs 14 residues. The CDR3: CASSSLGGNQPQHF. The DNA for the CDR3 is TGTGCCAGCAGTTCCCTCGGGGGAAATCAGCCCCAGCATTTT.

The chain combines TRBV19 with TRBJ1-5; D unclear. V gave up 6 bases and J gave up 1 base, with 13 bases separating them. Germline CDR1 LNHDA, CDR2 SQIVND (reference sequence). The CDR3 contains 15 residues. The CDR3 region is CASREAEVSNQPQHF. The CDR3 coding sequence is TGTGCCAGTAGGGAAGCTGAAGTAAGCAATCAGCCCCAGCATTTT.

The rearrangement links TRBV2 to TRBJ2-7; 9 bases agree with TRBD1. The V gene end was trimmed by 5 bases and the J gene end by 1 base; junction bases not matched to a gene: 6. The V gene's germline CDR1 is SNHLY and CDR2 FYNNEI. The CDR3 loop spans 15 amino acids. The CDR3 DNA reads TGTGCCAGCAGTACCCGGACAGGGGTTTCCTACGAGCAGTACTTC. This sequence encodes CASSTRTGVSYEQYF.

This chain connects TRBV12-3 or TRBV12-4 to TRBJ2-5; perhaps TRBD2 as D (5 bases). V gave up 1 base and J gave up 5 bases, with 11 bases separating them. The CDR3 covers 14 residues. The CDR3 region has the DNA TGTGCCAGCAGTTTAGTCGGGGTATCGGAGACCCAGTACTTC. Its translation is CASSLVGVSETQYF.

The chain recombines TRBV7-9 with TRBJ2-7, with D possibly being TRBD2 (5 bases). Germline CDR1 and CDR2: SEHNR and FQNEAQ (reference sequence). Deletions cut 5 bases from V and 3 bases from J, with 14 bases between. CDR3 length: 14 residues. The CDR3 DNA reads as TGTGCCAGCAGCCCCGTCGGACGGGACTACGAGCAGTACTTC. This codes for CASSPVGRDYEQYF.

The rearrangement links TRBV5-1 to TRBJ2-2; 8 bases are shared with TRBD1. CDR1 is SGHRS, CDR2 YFSETQ, per germline. Trimming cost V 4 bases and J 7 bases; bases outside gene matches: 18. The CDR3 length is 18 residues. The CDR3 DNA sequence: TGCGCCAGCAGCGTAATATCGGACAGGGAGGCGGTCCACGGGGAGCTGTTTTTT. It encodes CASSVISDREAVHGELFF.

This clonotype was counted only a few times. The rearrangement joins TRBV6-6 to TRBJ2-2; either TRBD1 or TRBD2 may fit D (5 bases each). The CDR3 length is 14 residues. Looked up from germline, CDR1 is MNHNY and CDR2 is SVGAGI (reference sequence). The ends were cut back, 0 bases at V and 6 bases at J, with 8 bases in the middle. The CDR3 DNA reads as TGTGCCAGCAGTTACTCGGGGGTTTCCGGGGAGCTGTTTTTT. It encodes CASSYSGVSGELFF.

This clonotype was counted between two and nine times. The rearrangement links TRBV7-6 to TRBJ1-1; D is undetermined. CDR3 size: 15 residues. The V and J ends lost 2 bases and 1 base respectively, with 11 bases between them. CDR1 SGHVS and CDR2 FNYEAQ come from the germline V gene. The DNA for the CDR3 is TGTGCCAGCAGCTTAAACGAACGGTCGAACACTGAAGCTTTCTTT. The encoded protein is CASSLNERSNTEAFF.

This clonotype was observed many times. The rearrangement uses TRBV7-2 and TRBJ2-7; TRBD1 might be the D (5 bases). The CDR3 spans 16 residues. Germline V gene lookup returns CDR1 SGHTA and CDR2 FQGNSA. Between the trimmed V and J ends, which lost 2 bases and 0 bases, there was a span of 14 bases. The CDR3 loop is CASSLIETAYSYEQYF. In DNA, the CDR3 is TGTGCCAGCAGCTTAATAGAGACAGCTTACTCCTACGAGCAGTACTTC.

About this clonotype itself: Being one base from a much bigger clone, this may be a read error. The chain combines TRBV7-2 with TRBJ2-1, with 7 bases fitting TRBD2. The CDR3 runs 15 residues. Germline V gene data show CDR1 as SGHTA and CDR2 as FQGNSA. The junction had 18 bases not matched to a gene; V was cut back by 11 bases and J by 8 bases. CDR3 amino acids: CAGIPGLAVAHEQFF. The DNA for the CDR3 is TGTGCCGGCATCCCTGGGCTAGCGGTGGCCCATGAGCAGTTCTTC.

This clonotype was seen at least ten times. This chain links TRBV7-6 with TRBJ2-7; D remains ambiguous. Germline V CDR1 and CDR2: SGHVS, FNYEAQ. Deletions cut 1 base from V and 5 bases from J, with 12 bases between. CDR3 length: 14 residues. CDR3 coding DNA: TGTGCCAGCAGCTTAGGGCAGTCCGAGGACGAGCAGTACTTC. This encodes CASSLGQSEDEQYF.

The table lists this clonotype with a few counts. This sequence joins TRBV19 and TRBJ1-2, with a weak D call TRBD1 (5 bases). CDR3 size: 15 residues. CDR1 is LNHDA, CDR2 SQIVND, per germline (reference sequence). V was clipped by 6 bases and J by 3 bases, with 17 bases between them. This CDR3 reads CASRRDGQSYYGYTF. The CDR3 region has the DNA TGTGCCAGTAGAAGGGACGGTCAATCTTACTATGGCTACACCTTC.

This clonotype showed up just a few times. Here the CDR3 reads CASSLMAGSGNTIYF. In nucleotides, the CDR3 is TGTGCCAGCAGCTTAATGGCAGGCTCTGGAAACACCATATATTTT. The chain is built from TRBV7-6 and TRBJ1-3; D is unresolved. CDR3 length: 15 residues. V lost 2 bases, J lost 0 bases, and 8 bases lay in between. Germline V gives CDR1 SGHVS, CDR2 FNYEAQ.

This clonotype was detected a few times. The rearrangement links TRBV11-2 to TRBJ2-3; 9 nucleotides match TRBD2. The CDR3 runs 14 residues. Germline V CDR1 and CDR2: SGHAT, FQNNGV. J lost 6 bases, V lost 2 bases, and 3 bases had no gene match. CDR3: CASSLLAGSDTQYF. DNA of the CDR3: TGTGCCAGCAGCTTACTAGCGGGGTCGGATACGCAGTATTTT.

There are many counts of this clonotype. The CDR3 here is CASSQRGGAADTQYF. The DNA for the CDR3 is TGTGCCAGCAGCCAACGCGGGGGGGCCGCAGATACGCAGTATTTT. V gene TRBV7-6 combines with J gene TRBJ2-3; 9 bases are a match to TRBD2. V was clipped by 5 bases and J by 4 bases; unmatched bases: 7. Germline V CDR1 and CDR2: SGHVS, FNYEAQ. CDR3 length: 15 residues. Full variable domain (rest looked up from reference TRBV7-6 and TRBJ2-3): GAGVSQSPRYKVTKRGQDVALRCDPISGHVSLYWYRQALGQGPEFLTYFNYEAQQDKSGLPNDRFSAERPEGSISTLTIQRTEQRDSAMYRCASSQRGGAADTQYFGPGTRLTVL.

To note about this clonotype: One end of the junction varies from germline; a read error may be responsible. The chain carries TRBV4-1 and TRBJ1-6; D is undetermined. The CDR3 has 16 amino acids. Germline-derived CDR1 and CDR2 are MGHRA and YSYEKL. The CDR3 reads CASIQDMGSPNSPLHF. For the CDR3, the DNA is TGCGCCAGCATCCAAGATATGGGCAGCCCAAATTCACCCCTCCACTTT.

This clonotype was counted a few times. J is TRBJ1-5 and V is TRBV4-1; perhaps TRBD1 as D (6 bases). The CDR3 has 14 amino acids. Between the trimmed V and J ends, which lost 2 bases and 4 bases, there was a span of 9 bases. CDR1 is MGHRA and CDR2 is YSYEKL in the germline V gene. This CDR3 is CASSQSQGNQPQHF. Here the CDR3 DNA reads TGCGCCAGCAGCCAATCCCAGGGGAATCAGCCCCAGCATTTT.